These 9 T cell receptor beta chains were sequenced from one sample in a study of CD8 T cells in ankylosing spondylitis. Study results and caveats: Fewer than ten highly homologous variants made up a TCR beta motif, and this motif appeared characteristic of ankylosing spondylitis blood.

Their antigen targets remain unknown. TCRdb re-analysed the 5' RACE reads in MiXCR, keeping a single row per CDR3 protein. The sample lists around 490,000 distinct CDR3 sequences; about 5.4% were seen once. The material sequenced was blood, either unsorted or a sorted T cell fraction (not recorded which). These receptors were obtained from a male donor with ankylosing spondylitis.

This clonotype was counted many times. This chain links TRBV28 with TRBJ2-1, with D unresolved. V lost 2 bases to trimming and J lost 9 bases, with 8 bases between them. Germline V CDR1 and CDR2: MDHEN, SYDVKM. The CDR3 runs to 12 residues. The CDR3 DNA is TGTGCCAGCAGTTTAGAATATCTTGAGCAGTTCTTC. Its protein is CASSLEYLEQFF. The full variable domain, rest sourced from reference TRBV28 and TRBJ2-1, is DVKVTQSSRYLVKRTGEKVFLECVQDMDHENMFWYRQDPGLGLRLIYFSYDVKMKEKGDIPEGYSVSREKKERFSLILESASTNQTSMYLCASSLEYLEQFFGPGTRLTVL.

This clonotype has a handful of counts. The J gene is TRBJ2-6, the V gene TRBV3-1, with 9 bases lining up with TRBD2. The CDR3 contains 18 residues. Trimming at V came to 4 bases and at J to 0 bases, leaving 7 bases not matched to a gene. CDR1 and CDR2 (germline): LGHDT, YNNKEL (reference sequence). The CDR3, as DNA: TGTGCCAGCAGCCCCTTAGCGGGGGACAGCTCTGGGGCCAACGTCCTGACTTTC. Protein: CASSPLAGDSSGANVLTF.

This clonotype was observed at least ten times. This rearrangement joins TRBV4-3 to TRBJ1-1; 7 bases are shared with TRBD1. CDR1 and CDR2 (germline): LGHNA, YSLEER. The CDR3 sequence is 15 residues long. J lost 5 bases, V lost 4 bases, and 10 bases had no gene match. The CDR3 bases are TGCGCCAGCAGCCCTAACTATGACAGGGTAACTGAAGCTTTCTTT. It is translated as CASSPNYDRVTEAFF.

This clonotype was found a few times. The J gene is TRBJ2-7, the V gene TRBV18, with D possibly being TRBD1 (6 bases). Germline CDR1 KGHSH, CDR2 LQKENI. This CDR3 has 14 residues. V lost 6 bases, J lost 0 bases, and 12 bases lay in between. Written as DNA, the CDR3 is TGTGCCAGCTCGCCTGGGACAATCTCCTACGAGCAGTACTTC. Translation gives CASSPGTISYEQYF.

This clonotype came up many times. The rearrangement uses TRBV29-1 and TRBJ1-1; D is ambiguous. Germline lookup yields CDR1 SQVTM and CDR2 ANQGSEA. V was trimmed by 7 bases and J by 1 base, leaving 16 bases between them. The CDR3 has 14 amino acids. CDR3 DNA: TGCAGCGCCGAGAATAGGTGGGAGAACACTGAAGCTTTCTTT. This encodes CSAENRWENTEAFF.

For this clonotype: This sequence may be a read error, since a much larger clone differs from it by one base. The rearrangement uses TRBV10-3 and TRBJ2-5, with D perhaps given as TRBD1 or TRBD2 (5 bases each). Germline V gene data show CDR1 as ENHRY and CDR2 as SYGVKD. The CDR3 has 13 amino acids. Trimming left V 7 bases short and J 3 bases short, with 12 bases between. DNA for the CDR3: TGTGCCATCAACCCAGGGAGAGAAGAGACCCAGTACTTC. Its translation: CAINPGREETQYF.

This clonotype was observed at least ten times. CDR3 in DNA: TGTGCCAGCAGGTTAGCGGGGGTTGATGAGCAGTTCTTC. Protein: CASRLAGVDEQFF. V gene TRBV6-2 or TRBV6-3 combines with J gene TRBJ2-1; 9 nucleotides agree with TRBD2. The trim removed 6 bases at V and 8 bases at J, leaving 5 bases unmatched. CDR3 size: 13 residues. CDR1 is MNHEY, CDR2 SVGEGT, per germline.

This clonotype was counted many times. The rearrangement uses TRBV5-1 and TRBJ2-2; no firm D call. Trimming took off 4 bases at V and 6 bases at J, with 13 bases between the two ends. There are 14 residues in the CDR3. CDR1 and CDR2 (germline): SGHRS, YFSETQ. As DNA, the CDR3 is TGCGCCAGCAGCCCGCCGAACAATTCCGGGGAGCTGTTTTTT. It specifies CASSPPNNSGELFF. Drawing the rest from reference TRBV5-1 and TRBJ2-2, the complete variable domain is KAGVTQTPRYLIKTRGQQVTLSCSPISGHRSVSWYQQTPGQGLQFLFEYFSETQRNKGNFPGRFSGRQFSNSRSEMNVSTLELGDSALYLCASSPPNNSGELFFGEGSRLTVL.

This clonotype was found many times. This sequence joins TRBV5-1 and TRBJ2-5; 9 bases line up with TRBD1. The germline gives CDR1 SGHRS, CDR2 YFSETQ. The CDR3 is 18 residues long. Trimming at V came to 0 bases and at J to 5 bases, leaving 14 bases not matched to a gene. The CDR3 reads CASSLARQGGNFVETQYF. The DNA of the CDR3 is TGCGCCAGCAGCTTGGCTCGACAGGGGGGAAATTTTGTGGAGACCCAGTACTTC. Combining the CDR3 with reference TRBV5-1 and TRBJ2-5 gives the whole variable domain KAGVTQTPRYLIKTRGQQVTLSCSPISGHRSVSWYQQTPGQGLQFLFEYFSETQRNKGNFPGRFSGRQFSNSRSEMNVSTLELGDSALYLCASSLARQGGNFVETQYFGPGTRLLVL.